Below, 14 T cell receptor beta chains from the same sample are listed, as sequenced in a study of CD8+CD57+ T cells in acquired aplastic anemia. The patients chosen for sequencing had shown expansion of CD8+CD57+ cells (detected by flow cytometry). For CDR3 and TCR beta VDJ profiling, genomic DNA was the template used. TCRdb called the reads again in MiXCR, with one record for every CDR3 protein. The profile shows under 200,000 distinct CDR3 sequences, roughly 50% of them singletons. Sequenced material: sorted CD4+, CD8+, or CD8+CD57+ T cells (not recorded which) from PBMCs. Every receptor here comes from a human donor with aplastic anemia.

This clonotype has a handful of counts. V is TRBV29-1 and J is TRBJ1-2, with TRBD1 matching over 7 bases. Germline V gene sequence: CDR1 SQVTM, CDR2 ANQGSEA. The junction had 8 bases not matched to a gene; V was cut back by 6 bases and J by 4 bases. There are 13 residues in the CDR3. CDR3 amino acids: CSVRGQRAYGYTF. CDR3 bases: TGCAGCGTGAGGGGACAGCGAGCCTATGGCTACACCTTC.

CDR3 in DNA: TGTGCCACCAGTGATACAGTCAGCAATCAGCCCCAGCATTTT. Protein: CATSDTVSNQPQHF. The rearrangement uses TRBV24-1 and TRBJ1-5; no clear D gene. Trimming removed 3 bases from V and 1 base from J, with 6 bases in between. The CDR3 consists of 14 residues. CDR1 and CDR2 from the germline V gene are KGHDR and SFDVKD.

The V call is TRBV5-1, the J call TRBJ1-6; no clear D. The V end was cut by 4 bases, the J end by 0 bases, with 11 bases between. Germline values: CDR1 SGHRS, CDR2 YFSETQ. The CDR3 covers 16 residues. In DNA form, the CDR3 reads TGCGCCAGCAGCCGCAAGCTGTGCTCCTATAATTCACCCCTCCACTTT. This gives the protein CASSRKLCSYNSPLHF. Combining the CDR3 with reference TRBV5-1 and TRBJ1-6 gives the whole variable domain KAGVTQTPRYLIKTRGQQVTLSCSPISGHRSVSWYQQTPGQGLQFLFEYFSETQRNKGNFPGRFSGRQFSNSRSEMNVSTLELGDSALYLCASSRKLCSYNSPLHFGNGTRLTVT.

The chain has TRBV19 and TRBJ1-2; D may be TRBD1 (6 bases). The CDR3 length is 14 residues. V was pared by 3 bases and J by 6 bases, with 14 bases between. CDR1 LNHDA and CDR2 SQIVND come from the germline V gene (reference sequence). CDR3 sequence reads: CASSIPGAGHGYTF. In DNA, the CDR3 is TGTGCCAGTAGTATTCCAGGGGCAGGTCATGGCTACACCTTC.

The chain employs TRBV9 and TRBJ2-6; D not certain. V dropped 0 bases and J dropped 4 bases, with 5 bases sitting between them. This CDR3 comprises 14 residues. Looked up from germline, CDR1 is SGDLS and CDR2 is YYNGEE. CDR3 region: CASSVVSGANVLTF. The DNA of the CDR3 is TGTGCCAGCAGCGTAGTCTCGGGGGCCAACGTCCTGACTTTC.

The rearrangement joins TRBV20-1 to TRBJ1-1, with D possibly matching TRBD1 (5 bases). The germline CDR1 and CDR2 sequences are DFQATT and SNEGSKA (reference sequence). CDR3 size: 14 residues. The CDR3 region is CRFQTGAGNTEAFF. The CDR3 nucleotides are TGCCGATTCCAGACCGGGGCAGGGAACACTGAAGCTTTCTTT.

This clonotype occurred many times. The rearrangement uses TRBV20-1 and TRBJ2-1, with 8 bases that match TRBD1. Trimming at V came to 6 bases and at J to 5 bases, leaving 6 bases not matched to a gene. The CDR3 loop spans 13 amino acids. The germline V gene encodes CDR1 DFQATT and CDR2 SNEGSKA (reference sequence). CDR3 nucleotide sequence: TGCAGTGCGGCAGGGGGCACCCACAATGAGCAGTTCTTC. It is translated as CSAAGGTHNEQFF.

This clonotype showed up just a few times. The chain joins TRBV18 to TRBJ2-3, with 8 nucleotides matching TRBD1. The CDR3 contains 15 residues. Germline CDR1 reads KGHSH; CDR2 reads LQKENI. With 6 bases clipped from V and 4 bases from J, the junction kept 9 bases outside the gene matches. The CDR3 spells CASSLGQGVADTQYF. DNA for the CDR3: TGTGCCAGCTCCCTCGGACAGGGTGTCGCAGATACGCAGTATTTT.

The genes are TRBV20-1 and TRBJ1-2; D might be TRBD1 (6 bases). The CDR3 has 13 amino acids. CDR1 is DFQATT, CDR2 SNEGSKA, per germline (reference sequence). Trimming removed 3 bases from V and 5 bases from J, with 13 bases in between. CDR3 in DNA: TGCAGTGCTAGGCCGGGACACACGTATGGCTACACCTTC. Its protein product is CSARPGHTYGYTF.

The chain is built from TRBV7-2 and TRBJ2-5, with 16 positions matching TRBD2. The CDR3 extends over 16 amino acids. Trimming at V came to 3 bases and at J to 5 bases, leaving 3 bases not matched to a gene. Germline CDR1 is SGHTA and CDR2 is FQGNSA. The CDR3 nucleotides read TGTGCCAGCAGCTTGGGACTAGCGGGGGGGCGGGAGACCCAGTACTTC. Translated, it gives CASSLGLAGGRETQYF. The complete variable domain, with remaining parts taken from reference TRBV7-2 and TRBJ2-5, reads GAGVSQSPSNKVTEKGKDVELRCDPISGHTALYWYRQSLGQGLEFLIYFQGNSAPDKSGLPSDRFSAERTGGSVSTLTIQRTQQEDSAVYLCASSLGLAGGRETQYFGPGTRLLVL.

This clonotype was recorded many times. The chain joins TRBV7-9 to TRBJ1-1; weak D call: TRBD1 (5 bases). The germline V gene encodes CDR1 SEHNR and CDR2 FQNEAQ (reference sequence). Trimming took 2 bases from V and 6 from J, leaving 10 bases between them. The CDR3 is made up of 13 amino acids. The CDR3 sequence is CASSLRGGAEAFF. The CDR3 nucleotides are TGTGCCAGCAGCTTAAGGGGAGGCGCTGAAGCTTTCTTT.

This clonotype was observed many times. The chain links TRBV6-5 to TRBJ1-5; D remains unclear. The CDR3 covers 15 residues. CDR1 MNHEY and CDR2 SVGAGI come from the germline V gene. The V gene lost 0 bases and the J gene lost 1 base, with 7 bases spanning the gap. CDR3 nucleotides: TGTGCCAGCAGTTACTCGTTTGGGAGCAATCAGCCCCAGCATTTT. Translation gives CASSYSFGSNQPQHF.

This chain uses TRBV11-2 with TRBJ2-6; TRBD2 might be the D (5 bases). This CDR3 has 19 amino acids. V gave up 1 base and J gave up 0 bases, with 16 bases separating them. Germline values: CDR1 SGHAT, CDR2 FQNNGV. The CDR3 sequence is CASSLGIGIGDSGANVLTF. DNA of the CDR3: TGTGCCAGCAGCTTAGGGATAGGGATCGGGGACTCTGGGGCCAACGTCCTGACTTTC.

This clonotype has a count of ten or more. This chain links TRBV9 with TRBJ2-2; D call uncertain. The length of the CDR3 is 13 residues. With 4 bases removed from V and 2 bases from J, the gap between germline ends came to 6 bases. CDR1 and CDR2 from the germline V gene are SGDLS and YYNGEE. CDR3 region: CASSPINTGELFF. CDR3 nucleotides: TGTGCCAGCAGCCCTATAAACACCGGGGAGCTGTTTTTT.